Listed below are T cell receptor beta chains from one sample, sequenced in a study of OX40 agonist ivuxolimab in advanced cancers. Produced via immunoSEQ multiplex PCR; TCRdb's table is partial and in-frame only. The data hold tens of thousands of clones, with roughly 84% observed a single time. Sequenced material: CD4+ or CD8+ T cells sorted from blood, taken in a trial of the OX40 agonist ivuxolimab. The receptors derive from an adult with an advanced solid tumor such as melanoma, head and neck, liver or kidney cancer. CDR3s include the opening cysteine and the closing phenylalanine or tryptophan. D genes are given only for firm matches. Not all rows give a size; the values are once, few, many and, for expanded clones, a class.

j_call v_call d_call clone_size cdr3_aa cdr3_nt
TRBJ2-7 TRBV19 . . CASRDSYEQYF TGTGCCAGTAGGGACAGTTACGAGCAGTACTTC
TRBJ1-2 TRBV2 . . CASSEWSPLLLF TGTGCCAGCAGTGAATGGTCTCCGCTCCTTCTCTTC
TRBJ2-1 TRBV27 TRBD2 . CASTGTSGGGHEQFF TGTGCCAGCACCGGGACTAGCGGGGGGGGGCATGAGCAGTTCTTC
TRBJ1-1 TRBV2 . . CASMWQENTEAFF TGTGCCAGCATGTGGCAGGAGAACACTGAAGCTTTCTTT
TRBJ2-7 TRBV6-5 . . CASSFPGTSGEQYF TGTGCCAGCAGTTTCCCCGGGACATCGGGGGAGCAGTACTTC
TRBJ2-7 TRBV19 TRBD2 . CASSMGGIYEQYF TGTGCCAGTAGTATGGGAGGGATCTACGAGCAGTACTTC
TRBJ2-2 TRBV27 . . CASSFSRPGGELFF TGTGCCAGCAGTTTTTCCCGTCCGGGCGGGGAGCTGTTTTTT
TRBJ2-1 TRBV19 TRBD2 . CASSVLAGSYNEQFF TGTGCCAGTAGTGTCCTAGCGGGTTCCTACAATGAGCAGTTCTTC
TRBJ2-7 TRBV18 . once CASSPSSTRPGGAPYEQYF TGTGCCAGCTCACCTTCGTCGACAAGGCCGGGTGGGGCCCCCTACGAGCAGTACTTC
TRBJ1-5 TRBV11-3 TRBD1 . CASSLDKGQGARIGQPQHF TGTGCCAGCAGCTTAGATAAGGGGCAGGGGGCCCGTATAGGTCAGCCCCAGCATTTT
TRBJ2-7 TRBV27 . . CASSRLVGYEQYF TGTGCCAGCAGTCGATTAGTGGGATACGAGCAGTACTTC
TRBJ2-2 TRBV2 TRBD1 . CASSEGTGFSGELFF TGTGCCAGCAGTGAAGGGACAGGGTTCTCCGGGGAGCTGTTTTTT
TRBJ2-7 TRBV5-6 . . CASSLGSGVPYEQYF TGTGCCAGCAGCTTGGGGTCGGGGGTGCCCTACGAGCAGTACTTC
TRBJ2-1 TRBV9 . . CASSVGASSYNEQFF TGTGCCAGCAGCGTAGGGGCTAGCTCCTACAATGAGCAGTTCTTC
TRBJ2-2 TRBV5-6 . . CASSLNGMGTLNTGELFF TGTGCCAGCAGTCTAAATGGCATGGGGACTCTAAACACCGGGGAGCTGTTTTTT
TRBJ2-3 TRBV30 . . CAWRDYFTDTQYF TGTGCCTGGAGAGACTATTTTACAGATACGCAGTATTTT
TRBJ1-5 TRBV27 . . CASSLSTSNQPQHF TGTGCCAGCAGTTTGTCCACCAGCAATCAGCCCCAGCATTTT
TRBJ2-1 TRBV19 TRBD2 . CASSISGGPYNEQFF TGTGCCAGTAGTATTAGCGGGGGCCCATACAATGAGCAGTTCTTC
TRBJ1-2 TRBV19 TRBD1 . CASSIAGTGVYGYTF TGTGCCAGTAGTATTGCCGGGACAGGAGTCTATGGCTACACCTTC
TRBJ2-7 TRBV7-6 TRBD2 . CASSALAAELYEQYF TGTGCCAGCAGCGCACTAGCGGCCGAACTCTACGAGCAGTACTTC
TRBJ2-7 TRBV27 TRBD1 . CASSLLGTGVGEQYF TGTGCCAGCAGTTTATTGGGGACAGGGGTTGGCGAGCAGTACTTC
TRBJ1-5 TRBV7-6 . . CASSQEGGVDQPQHF TGTGCCAGCAGCCAAGAGGGGGGAGTGGATCAGCCCCAGCATTTT
TRBJ2-7 TRBV4-3 TRBD1 once CASSPWTGGYEQYF TGCGCCAGCAGCCCTTGGACAGGGGGGTACGAGCAGTACTTC
TRBJ2-7 TRBV11-2 . . CASTLAGEQYF TGTGCCAGTACTCTCGCCGGCGAGCAGTACTTC
TRBJ2-7 TRBV6-1 . . CASSARGLELYEQYF TGTGCCAGCAGTGCGCGGGGGCTCGAACTCTACGAGCAGTACTTC
TRBJ1-4 TRBV15 TRBD1 . CATSMTGANEKLFF TGTGCCACCAGCATGACAGGGGCTAATGAAAAACTGTTTTTT
TRBJ2-7 TRBV7-9 . . CASSLSPYEQYF TGTGCCAGCAGCCTCTCCCCCTACGAGCAGTACTTC
TRBJ2-1 TRBV5-1 . . CASSEDLSSYNEQFF TGCGCCAGCAGCGAGGACCTAAGCTCCTACAATGAGCAGTTCTTC
TRBJ1-1 TRBV30 . . CAWSVHGNTEAFF TGTGCCTGGAGTGTACACGGAAACACTGAAGCTTTCTTT
TRBJ2-7 TRBV7-2 . . CASSLEANYEQYF TGTGCCAGCAGCTTAGAGGCCAACTACGAGCAGTACTTC
TRBJ2-7 TRBV6-1 . . CASSEAVLMAYEQYF TGTGCCAGCAGTGAAGCCGTACTTATGGCCTACGAGCAGTACTTC
TRBJ2-5 TRBV27 . . CASSLSFGGETQYF TGTGCCAGCAGTTTATCGTTCGGGGGAGAGACCCAGTACTTC
TRBJ2-2 TRBV19 . . CASSYNTGELFF TGTGCCAGTAGTTATAACACCGGGGAGCTGTTTTTT
TRBJ1-3 TRBV7-2 TRBD1 . CASSTGTGGFGNTIYF TGTGCCAGCAGCACCGGGACAGGGGGTTTTGGAAACACCATATATTTT